This T cell receptor beta chain was identified in a study of vaccination effects on CD4 cells after COVID-19. Study-wide context: Following the second dose by a median of 72 days, the post-vaccine samples were obtained.

Sequencing was preceded by expansion of antigen-specific CD4+ T cells with viral peptide pools in the ViraFEST assay. Isolating CD4+ T cells followed less than 12 days of culture. All participants had two doses of either the BNT162b2 or mRNA-1273 vaccine. IL-2 at roughly 9.7 IU/ml and peptides at 7.5 to 10 ug/ml were added to cultured PBMC, fewer than 2.5 million per well. It was on days 3 and 7 that half the medium was replaced with IL-2 medium. Worth noting for this clone: The antigen is unknown.

The data were produced by immunoSEQ multiplex PCR, yet TCRdb's version contains in-frame clones alone and is incomplete. The sample gives fewer than 50,000 clones, just under 85% of which show up once; just under 2% is in the top ten. V gave up 5 bases and J gave up 3 bases, with 11 bases separating them. Germline-derived CDR1 and CDR2 are MDHEN and SYDVKM. This CDR3 has 15 residues. The gene calls are TRBV28 and TRBJ1-6; D gene unclear. This receptor was identified in a human donor who received a COVID-19 vaccine. Some clones in this sample may be carry-over from other donors' samples. Sequenced here: CD4+ T cells from PBMCs cultured with HCoV-NL63 spike peptides, sampled after COVID-19 vaccination. The DNA of the CDR3 is TGTGCCAGCAGTAGAAAGATGGGCTATAATTCACCCCTCCACTTT. Encoded protein: CASSRKMGYNSPLHF.